This entry lists 22 T cell receptor beta chains sequenced from one sample in a study of post-analysis software for immune sequencing data. No antigen is known for these receptors. Prepared TCR beta cDNA libraries contained unique molecular identifiers. MiXCR, run by TCRdb on the PCR reads, gives a single entry per CDR3 protein. Altogether hundreds of thousands of distinct CDR3 sequences are present, 53% being singletons, with the ten largest covering 4.6%. General study findings and limits: TRBV5-6, TRBV5-1 and TRBV20-1 were among 4 or 5 TRBV segments more frequent in patients than controls.

The material sequenced was blood. The origin of the receptors is a girl between 5 and 17 years old with multiple sclerosis.

The rearrangement joins TRBV20-1 to TRBJ1-1; D call uncertain. CDR1 DFQATT and CDR2 SNEGSKA come from the germline V gene (reference sequence). The CDR3 contains 12 residues. The V end lost 3 bases, the J end lost 7 bases, and 12 bases lay between the germline ends. CDR3 sequence: CSASGLSREAFF. DNA for the CDR3: TGCAGTGCTAGCGGACTGAGCCGTGAAGCTTTCTTT.

The V and J genes are TRBV4-2 and TRBJ1-6; D gene uncertain. The germline V and J ends were trimmed by 3 bases and 18 bases, with 12 bases remaining between them. The CDR3 has 11 amino acids. CDR1 LGHNA and CDR2 YNFKEQ come from the germline V gene. This chain's CDR3 is CASSHPGQGHF. In nucleotides, the CDR3 is TGTGCCAGCAGCCACCCGGGCCAAGGCCACTTT.

The V call is TRBV19, the J call TRBJ2-5; D not certain. Germline-derived CDR1 and CDR2 are LNHDA and SQIVND (reference sequence). The V and J ends lost 4 bases and 5 bases respectively, with 14 bases between them. CDR3 size: 14 residues. The CDR3 DNA is TGTGCCAGTAGTAACGGAATCTTCGGGGAGACCCAGTACTTC. It codes for CASSNGIFGETQYF.

The chain joins TRBV7-3 to TRBJ2-1, with a possible D match to TRBD1 (5 bases). V lost 4 bases and J lost 9, with 13 bases in between. Germline loops: CDR1 SGHTA, CDR2 FQGTGA. The CDR3 has 13 residues. The CDR3 protein is CASSSLGAGEQFF. In DNA form, the CDR3 reads TGTGCCAGCAGCTCGCTAGGGGCAGGTGAGCAGTTCTTC. The entire variable domain, with the rest obtained from reference TRBV7-3 and TRBJ2-1, is as follows: GAGVSQTPSNKVTEKGKYVELRCDPISGHTALYWYRQSLGQGPEFLIYFQGTGAADDSGLPNDRFFAVRPEGSVSTLKIQRTERGDSAVYLCASSSLGAGEQFFGPGTRLTVL.

The chain joins TRBV5-1 to TRBJ2-3; 9 positions match TRBD1. This CDR3 is 17 amino acids long. V lost 4 bases to trimming and J lost 4 bases; unmatched junction nucleotides: 13. From germline, CDR1 is SGHRS and CDR2 YFSETQ. The CDR3 protein is CASSPGDREEQADTQYF. For the CDR3, the DNA is TGCGCCAGCAGCCCTGGGGACAGGGAAGAGCAGGCAGATACGCAGTATTTT. Complete variable domain (other parts from reference TRBV5-1 and TRBJ2-3): KAGVTQTPRYLIKTRGQQVTLSCSPISGHRSVSWYQQTPGQGLQFLFEYFSETQRNKGNFPGRFSGRQFSNSRSEMNVSTLELGDSALYLCASSPGDREEQADTQYFGPGTRLTVL.

The J gene is TRBJ1-2, the V gene TRBV9; 8 nucleotides line up with TRBD1. Germline loops: CDR1 SGDLS, CDR2 YYNGEE. The junction had 1 base not matched to a gene; V was cut back by 0 bases and J by 3 bases. The CDR3 runs to 14 residues. CDR3 loop: CASSVGDRYYGYTF. In nucleotides, the CDR3 is TGTGCCAGCAGCGTAGGGGACAGGTACTATGGCTACACCTTC.

This clonotype was seen only a few times. V usage is TRBV6-5 and J usage is TRBJ1-2, with D possibly matching TRBD1 (5 bases). The CDR3 sequence is 14 residues long. The V and J ends lost 6 bases and 4 bases respectively, with 15 bases between them. The germline V gene has CDR1 MNHEY and CDR2 SVGAGI. CDR3 nucleotide sequence: TGTGCCAGCAGCATGTCGCGGGGCACCTATGGCTACACCTTC. It codes for CASSMSRGTYGYTF.

This clonotype was seen more than once but under ten times. This chain uses TRBV20-1 with TRBJ2-3; D is unclear. V was clipped by 3 bases and J by 0 bases, with 4 bases between them. Germline-derived CDR1 and CDR2 are DFQATT and SNEGSKA (reference sequence). The CDR3 extends over 12 amino acids. This chain's CDR3 is CSARTSTDTQYF. The DNA for the CDR3 is TGCAGTGCTAGGACTAGCACAGATACGCAGTATTTT.

In regard to this clonotype: Because the CDR3's place on the DNA is in doubt, the DNA is left out and the CDR3 is given as listed by TCRdb. The genes are TRBV9 and TRBJ2-5; TRBD1 reflects the table's D call only, with no check against the DNA. Germline assignment: CDR1 SGDLS and CDR2 YYNGEE. Termini included, the CDR3 measures 12 amino acids. CDR3 protein: CASSVGTGILYF.

The sample holds a few counts of this clonotype. The chain has TRBV6-5 and TRBJ2-5, with a tentative D call TRBD2 (5 bases). V lost 0 bases and J 11 bases, leaving 16 bases between the germline ends. Germline CDR1 and CDR2: MNHEY and SVGAGI. There are 14 residues in the CDR3. CDR3 sequence: CASSYSSGSLGQYF. CDR3 nucleotide sequence: TGTGCCAGCAGTTACTCGTCGGGATCGCTTGGGCAGTACTTC.

The V and J genes are TRBV4-1 and TRBJ1-5; D is possibly TRBD1 (6 bases). V dropped 8 bases and J dropped 2 bases, with 19 bases sitting between them. Germline assignment: CDR1 MGHRA and CDR2 YSYEKL. The CDR3 is made up of 16 amino acids. The chain's CDR3 is CASAIQGGGGNQPQHF. Here the CDR3 DNA reads TGCGCCAGCGCCATCCAAGGGGGGGGAGGCAATCAGCCCCAGCATTTT.

This clonotype was counted between two and nine times. The chain uses TRBV20-1 and TRBJ1-6; D gene ambiguous. The CDR3 length is 14 residues. Looked up from germline, CDR1 is DFQATT and CDR2 is SNEGSKA (reference sequence). V was shortened by 3 bases and J by 7 bases, with 13 bases between the two germline ends. In nucleotides, the CDR3 is TGCAGTGCTAGTGTCCCCGAGAGGAATTCACCCCTCCACTTT. Translated: CSASVPERNSPLHF.

This chain joins TRBV29-1 and TRBJ2-5; no reliable D call. Looked up from germline, CDR1 is SQVTM and CDR2 is ANQGSEA. This CDR3 is 12 amino acids long. Trimming left V 5 bases short and J 0 bases short, with 7 bases between. CDR3 region: CSVNNYQETQYF. CDR3 coding DNA: TGCAGCGTTAACAACTACCAAGAGACCCAGTACTTC.

This chain links TRBV10-3 with TRBJ2-7; 7 bases line up with TRBD1. Trimming cost V 3 bases and J 2 bases; bases outside gene matches: 4. There are 14 residues in the CDR3. CDR1 is ENHRY and CDR2 is SYGVKD in the germline V gene. The CDR3 DNA sequence: TGTGCCATCAGTGACTACGACAGGGCCTACGAGCAGTACTTC. This sequence encodes CAISDYDRAYEQYF.

This sequence joins TRBV20-1 and TRBJ1-2; 8 nucleotides match TRBD1. CDR1 and CDR2 (germline): DFQATT, SNEGSKA (reference sequence). The CDR3 sequence is 14 residues long. V shed 3 bases, J shed 3 bases, and the junction held 6 bases outside the gene matches. The DNA for the CDR3 is TGCAGTGCTAGCGTTACAGGGGGGGACTATGGCTACACCTTC. It specifies CSASVTGGDYGYTF.

The chain joins TRBV5-1 to TRBJ2-2, with 11 bases that match TRBD1. The V and J ends lost 3 bases and 6 bases, in that order; junction bases with no gene match: 10. Germline CDR1 SGHRS, CDR2 YFSETQ. This CDR3 is 17 amino acids long. The CDR3 DNA follows: TGCGCCAGCAGCTCCCGCCCCGGGACAGGGGGTCCCGGGGAGCTGTTTTTT. It translates to CASSSRPGTGGPGELFF.

This sequence joins TRBV5-1 and TRBJ2-7; TRBD1 aligns across 7 bases. V gave up 1 base and J gave up 3 bases; unmatched junction bases: 7. Germline V gene data show CDR1 as SGHRS and CDR2 as YFSETQ. This CDR3 spans 15 amino acids. CDR3 protein: CASSLRPGGIYEQYF. The DNA for the CDR3 is TGCGCCAGCAGCTTGCGGCCAGGGGGTATCTACGAGCAGTACTTC.

This clonotype appeared a few times. The chain has TRBV12-3 or TRBV12-4 and TRBJ2-3; possibly TRBD2 for D (5 bases). Trimming took off 7 bases at V and 1 base at J, with 12 bases between the two ends. The CDR3 sequence is 14 residues long. As DNA, the CDR3 is TGTGCCAGCACCCTAGGGAGTCGCACAGATACGCAGTATTTT. It yields the protein CASTLGSRTDTQYF.

This chain links TRBV12-3 or TRBV12-4 with TRBJ2-7; 11 bases are shared with TRBD2. The CDR3 length is 15 residues. V was clipped by 6 bases and J by 2 bases; unmatched bases: 6. CDR3 nucleotide sequence: TGTGCCAGCAGCCCGGGACTAGCGGAAACCTACGAGCAGTACTTC. The encoded protein is CASSPGLAETYEQYF.

A few counts support this clonotype. This chain joins TRBV29-1 and TRBJ2-7, with 12 nucleotides matching TRBD2. CDR1 is SQVTM and CDR2 is ANQGSEA in the germline V gene. The CDR3 spans 15 residues. The V segment lost 4 bases and the J segment 2 bases; nucleotides outside the gene matches: 6. The chain's CDR3 is CSVAPGLAGPYEQYF. The CDR3 DNA reads TGCAGCGTTGCCCCAGGACTAGCGGGACCCTACGAGCAGTACTTC.

The chain is built from TRBV20-1 and TRBJ2-7, with D perhaps matching TRBD2 (6 bases). Per germline, CDR1 DFQATT and CDR2 SNEGSKA (reference sequence). The CDR3 consists of 14 residues. The ends were cut back, 0 bases at V and 4 bases at J, with 13 bases in the middle. This chain's CDR3 is CSARDLGGTYEQYF. Here the CDR3 DNA reads TGCAGTGCTAGAGATTTAGGAGGGACTTACGAGCAGTACTTC.

The V gene is TRBV20-1, the J gene TRBJ2-2; D remains unclear. The CDR3 consists of 14 residues. V was pared by 2 bases and J by 8 bases, with 15 bases between. CDR1 is DFQATT and CDR2 is SNEGSKA in the germline V gene (reference sequence). CDR3 bases: TGCAGTGCTAGACGGCCCCAAAGTGCGGGGGAGCTGTTTTTT. This sequence encodes CSARRPQSAGELFF.